The source of this T cell receptor (beta chain) is a study of cytomegalovirus exposure and HLA in healthy donors. General study results and limits: Analyses of presence/absence relied on an assumption of roughly uniform sequencing depth across donors. Most TCR sequences were seen very rarely across donors, but some public TCRs occurred in many.

About this clone: The antigen is unknown.

Germline values: CDR1 LNHDA, CDR2 SQIVND (reference sequence). The CDR3 is 16 residues long. Losses at the gene ends were 4 bases for V and 1 base for J; bases not matched to a gene: 5. The PCR had 60 Vbeta and 13 Jbeta primers. Produced via immunoSEQ multiplex PCR; TCRdb's table is partial and in-frame only. The sample records fewer than 200,000 clones, about 77% being singletons. V usage is TRBV19 and J usage is TRBJ1-5, with TRBD1 matching over 9 bases. This sequence was found in a female donor in good health and CMV-seronegative. The sequencing sample was made of PBMCs. The CDR3 region has the DNA TGTGCCAGTAGTAGCCTAGGACAGGGGAGCAATCAGCCCCAGCATTTT. Amino acids: CASSSLGQGSNQPQHF.